This T cell receptor (beta chain) was found in a study of cytomegalovirus exposure and HLA in healthy donors. Study findings and constraints: A later analysis associated under 20,000 TCR beta sequences with HLA alleles at a 0.05 false discovery rate. CMV serostatus was the only immune exposure information that was available.

Details on this clone: Its target is not known. At one boundary the junction diverges from the germline segment, which might be a read error.

PCR used 60 Vbeta primers and 13 Jbeta primers. Authors' processing steps: Later reanalysis found around 74 million unique TCR beta chains, around 11 million of them shared. Profiled with immunoSEQ multiplex PCR; TCRdb holds only in-frame clones, not every one. The V and J calls and the clone size are those of that table, but D and trimming were determined from the DNA. The sample records tens of thousands of clones, over 70% being singletons. CDR1 and CDR2 from the germline V gene are SNHLY and FYNNEI. The CDR3 consists of 12 residues. The chain is built from TRBV2 and TRBJ1-5, with D unresolved. Sequencing input: PBMCs. The clonotype was recovered from a girl aged 2 to 10 in good health and CMV-seropositive. CDR3 sequence reads: CASKGGNQPQNF. CDR3 coding DNA: TGTGCCAGCAAGGGCGGGAATCAGCCCCAGAATTTT.